This entry lists 6 T cell receptor beta chains sequenced from one sample in a study of blood T cell repertoires in COVID-19. Method: immunoSEQ multiplex PCR; TCRdb's copy keeps in-frame clones and lacks some. The data contain about 160,000 clones, approximately 88% of them singletons. The specimen sequenced was peripheral blood. These receptors were collected from an elderly woman with active or convalescent COVID-19.

V and J are TRBV19 and TRBJ1-2; 7 bases are shared with TRBD1. This CDR3 contains 15 residues. The germline V gene has CDR1 LNHDA and CDR2 SQIVND (reference sequence). The junction had 8 bases not matched to a gene; V was cut back by 6 bases and J by 1 base. This CDR3 reads CASSTTGTDNYGYTF. CDR3 DNA: TGTGCCAGTAGCACTACCGGGACAGATAACTATGGCTACACCTTC.

CDR3 protein: CASSYTVRNTEAFF. The CDR3 nucleotides are TGTGCCAGCAGTTATACAGTTAGGAACACTGAAGCTTTCTTT. The chain recombines TRBV7-9 with TRBJ1-1, with D uncertain. CDR1 is SEHNR, CDR2 FQNEAQ, per germline (reference sequence). V lost 6 bases, J lost 1 base, and 12 bases lay in between. The CDR3 length is 14 residues.

Concerning this clone itself: This sample includes further DNA sequences coding for the same CDR3. This sequence joins TRBV6-6 and TRBJ1-3; D may be TRBD1 (6 bases). V was shortened by 5 bases and J by 0 bases, with 8 bases between the two germline ends. This CDR3 spans 14 amino acids. The germline V gene has CDR1 MNHNY and CDR2 SVGAGI (reference sequence). In nucleotides, the CDR3 is TGTGCCAGCAGTCTGGACAGCTCTGGAAACACCATATATTTT. Amino acid sequence: CASSLDSSGNTIYF.

V usage is TRBV25-1 and J usage is TRBJ2-7, with D hard to call. This CDR3 is built from 14 residues. The germline gives CDR1 MGHDK, CDR2 SYGVNS. Trimming cost V 4 bases and J 6 bases, with 16 bases left between them. The CDR3 sequence is CASSVDSLSGEQYF. In DNA, the CDR3 is TGTGCCAGCAGTGTTGACTCCTTGTCGGGCGAGCAGTACTTC.

The genes are TRBV7-9 and TRBJ1-3; D gene ambiguous. Between the trimmed V and J ends, which lost 11 bases and 3 bases, there was a span of 8 bases. Per germline, CDR1 SEHNR and CDR2 FQNEAQ (reference sequence). The CDR3 has 11 amino acids. The CDR3 nucleotides are TGTGCCGTCACGGGTGGAAACACCATATATTTT. It translates to CAVTGGNTIYF.

This clone was counted a single time. The V call is TRBV3-1 (or the pseudogene TRBV3-2), the J call TRBJ1-1, with a weak D call TRBD1 (5 bases). The V end lost 4 bases, the J end lost 0 bases, and 9 bases lay between the germline ends. In germline, CDR1 is LGHDT, CDR2 YNNKEL (reference sequence). This CDR3 contains 14 residues. CDR3 sequence: CASSRGTVNTEAFF. The CDR3 DNA is TGTGCCAGCAGCCGTGGGACTGTGAACACTGAAGCTTTCTTT.